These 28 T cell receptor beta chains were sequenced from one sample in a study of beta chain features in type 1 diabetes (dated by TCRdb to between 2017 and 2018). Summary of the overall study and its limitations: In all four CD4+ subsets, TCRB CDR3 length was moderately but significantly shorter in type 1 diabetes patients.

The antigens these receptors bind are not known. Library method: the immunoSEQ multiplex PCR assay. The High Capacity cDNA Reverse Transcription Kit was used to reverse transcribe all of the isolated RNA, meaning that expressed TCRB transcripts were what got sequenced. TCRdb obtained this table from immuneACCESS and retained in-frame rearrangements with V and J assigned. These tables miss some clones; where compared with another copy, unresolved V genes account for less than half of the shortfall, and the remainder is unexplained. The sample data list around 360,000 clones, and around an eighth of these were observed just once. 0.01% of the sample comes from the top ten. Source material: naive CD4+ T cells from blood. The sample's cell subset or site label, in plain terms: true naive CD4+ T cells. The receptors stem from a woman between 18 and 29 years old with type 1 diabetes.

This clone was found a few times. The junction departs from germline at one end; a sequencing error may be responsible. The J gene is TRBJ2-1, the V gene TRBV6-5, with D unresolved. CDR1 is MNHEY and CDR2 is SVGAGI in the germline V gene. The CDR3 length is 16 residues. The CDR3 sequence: CASSYSPVQPYDEQFF. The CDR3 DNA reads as TGTGCCAGCAGTTACTCGCCAGTACAGCCCTACGATGAGCAGTTCTTC.

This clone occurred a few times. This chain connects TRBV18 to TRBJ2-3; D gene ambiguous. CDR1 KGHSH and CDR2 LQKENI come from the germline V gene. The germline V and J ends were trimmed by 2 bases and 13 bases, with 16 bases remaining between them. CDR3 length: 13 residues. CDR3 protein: CASSPSGLPLEYF. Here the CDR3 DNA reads TGTGCCAGCTCACCATCTGGGCTCCCACTCGAGTATTTT.

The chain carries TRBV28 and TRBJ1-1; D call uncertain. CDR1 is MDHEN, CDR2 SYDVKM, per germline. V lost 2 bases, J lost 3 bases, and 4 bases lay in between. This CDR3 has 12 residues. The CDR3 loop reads CASSLRYTEAFF. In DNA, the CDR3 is TGTGCCAGCAGTTTACGGTACACTGAAGCTTTCTTT.

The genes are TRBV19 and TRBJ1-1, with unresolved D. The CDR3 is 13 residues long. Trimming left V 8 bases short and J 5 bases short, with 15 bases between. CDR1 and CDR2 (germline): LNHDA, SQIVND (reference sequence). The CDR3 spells CASQTGIRTEAFF. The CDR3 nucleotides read TGTGCCAGTCAAACGGGGATTCGGACTGAAGCTTTCTTT.

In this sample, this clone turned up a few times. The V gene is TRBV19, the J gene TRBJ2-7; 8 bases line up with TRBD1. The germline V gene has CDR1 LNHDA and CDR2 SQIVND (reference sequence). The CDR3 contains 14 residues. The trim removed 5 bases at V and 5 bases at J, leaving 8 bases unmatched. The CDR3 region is CASSADRGRNEQYF. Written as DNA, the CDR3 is TGTGCCAGTAGTGCCGACAGGGGAAGGAACGAGCAGTACTTC. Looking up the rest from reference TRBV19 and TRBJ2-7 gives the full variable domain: DGGITQSPKYLFRKEGQNVTLSCEQNLNHDAMYWYRQDPGQGLRLIYYSQIVNDFQKGDIAEGYSVSREKKESFPLTVTSAQKNPTAFYLCASSADRGRNEQYFGPGTRLTVT.

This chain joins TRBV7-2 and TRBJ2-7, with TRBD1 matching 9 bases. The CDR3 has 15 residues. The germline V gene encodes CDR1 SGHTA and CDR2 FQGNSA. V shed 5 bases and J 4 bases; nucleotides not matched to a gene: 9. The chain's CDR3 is CASSQDRGKYYEQYF. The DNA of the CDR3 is TGTGCCAGCAGCCAAGACAGGGGGAAGTATTACGAGCAGTACTTC.

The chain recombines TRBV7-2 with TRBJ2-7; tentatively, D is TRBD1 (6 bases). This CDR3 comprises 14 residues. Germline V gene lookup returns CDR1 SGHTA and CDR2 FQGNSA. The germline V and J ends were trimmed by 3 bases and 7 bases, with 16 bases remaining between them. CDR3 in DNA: TGTGCCAGCAGCTTCGGGCAGGGGACGGGAGAGCAGTACTTC. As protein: CASSFGQGTGEQYF.

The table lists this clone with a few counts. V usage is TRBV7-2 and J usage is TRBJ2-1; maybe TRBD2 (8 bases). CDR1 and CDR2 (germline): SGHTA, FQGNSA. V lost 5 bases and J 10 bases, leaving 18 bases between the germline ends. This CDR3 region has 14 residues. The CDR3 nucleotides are TGTGCCAGCAGCAGACAGGGTGGACTAGCAGAGCAGTTCTTC. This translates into CASSRQGGLAEQFF.

The CDR3 coding sequence is TGTGCCACCAGCCTAACAGGGGGAAGGACTGAAGCTTTCTTT. Its translation is CATSLTGGRTEAFF. The gene calls are TRBV15 and TRBJ1-1, with TRBD1 identical over 8 bases. The CDR3 runs to 14 residues. The V gene end was trimmed by 5 bases and the J gene end by 5 bases; junction bases not matched to a gene: 7. Germline assignment: CDR1 LNHNV and CDR2 YYDKDF (reference sequence). The variable domain in full, completed from reference TRBV15 and TRBJ1-1, reads DAMVIQNPRYQVTQFGKPVTLSCSQTLNHNVMYWYQQKSSQAPKLLFHYYDKDFNNEADTPDNFQSRRPNTSFCFLDIRSPGLGDTAMYLCATSLTGGRTEAFFGQGTRLTVV.

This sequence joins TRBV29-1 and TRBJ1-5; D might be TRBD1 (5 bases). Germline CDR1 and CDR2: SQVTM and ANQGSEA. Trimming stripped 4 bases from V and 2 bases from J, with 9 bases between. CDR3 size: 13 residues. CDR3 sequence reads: CSVGSGGNQPQHF. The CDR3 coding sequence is TGCAGCGTTGGATCGGGGGGCAATCAGCCCCAGCATTTT.

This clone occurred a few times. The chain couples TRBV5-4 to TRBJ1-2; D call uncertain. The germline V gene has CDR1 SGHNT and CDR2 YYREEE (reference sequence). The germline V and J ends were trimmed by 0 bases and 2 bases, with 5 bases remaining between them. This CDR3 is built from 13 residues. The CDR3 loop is CASSLGQNYGYTF. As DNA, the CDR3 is TGTGCCAGCAGCTTGGGACAAAACTATGGCTACACCTTC.

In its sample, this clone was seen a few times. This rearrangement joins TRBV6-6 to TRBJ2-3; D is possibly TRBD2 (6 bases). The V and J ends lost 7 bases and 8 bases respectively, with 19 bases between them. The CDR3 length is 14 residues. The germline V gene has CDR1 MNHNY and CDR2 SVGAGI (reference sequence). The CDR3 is CASKVADKGATQYF. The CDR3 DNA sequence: TGTGCCAGCAAAGTAGCGGACAAAGGGGCTACGCAGTATTTT.

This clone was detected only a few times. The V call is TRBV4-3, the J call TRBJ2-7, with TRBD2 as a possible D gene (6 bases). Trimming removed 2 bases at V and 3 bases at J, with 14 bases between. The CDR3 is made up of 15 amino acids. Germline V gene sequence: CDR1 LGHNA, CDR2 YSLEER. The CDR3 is CASSQRAGSVYEQYF. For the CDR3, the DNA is TGCGCCAGCAGCCAACGGGCGGGATCGGTCTACGAGCAGTACTTC.

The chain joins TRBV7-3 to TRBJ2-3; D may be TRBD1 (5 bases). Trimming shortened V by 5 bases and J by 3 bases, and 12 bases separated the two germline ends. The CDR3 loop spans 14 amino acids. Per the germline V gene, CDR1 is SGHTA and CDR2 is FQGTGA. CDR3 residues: CASSPTPGTDTQYF. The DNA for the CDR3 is TGTGCCAGCAGCCCTACCCCAGGGACAGATACGCAGTATTTT.

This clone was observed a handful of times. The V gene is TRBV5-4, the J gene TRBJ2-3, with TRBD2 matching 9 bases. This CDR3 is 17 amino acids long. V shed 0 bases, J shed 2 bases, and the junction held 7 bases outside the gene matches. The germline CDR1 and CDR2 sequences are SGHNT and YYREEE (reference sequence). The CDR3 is CASSLAAGGGVTDTQYF. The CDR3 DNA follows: TGTGCCAGCAGCTTGGCCGCGGGCGGGGGGGTCACAGATACGCAGTATTTT.

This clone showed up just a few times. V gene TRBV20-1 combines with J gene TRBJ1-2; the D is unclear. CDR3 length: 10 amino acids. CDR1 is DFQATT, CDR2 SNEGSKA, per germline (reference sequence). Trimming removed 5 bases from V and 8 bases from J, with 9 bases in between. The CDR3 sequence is CSAHLEGYTF. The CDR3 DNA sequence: TGCAGTGCTCATTTGGAGGGCTACACCTTC.

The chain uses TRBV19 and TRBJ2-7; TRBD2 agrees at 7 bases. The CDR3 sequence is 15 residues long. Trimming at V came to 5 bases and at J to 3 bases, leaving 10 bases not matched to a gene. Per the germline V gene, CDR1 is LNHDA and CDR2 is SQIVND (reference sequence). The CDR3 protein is CASSLSGVTSYEQYF. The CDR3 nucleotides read TGTGCCAGTAGTTTAAGCGGGGTGACCAGCTACGAGCAGTACTTC.

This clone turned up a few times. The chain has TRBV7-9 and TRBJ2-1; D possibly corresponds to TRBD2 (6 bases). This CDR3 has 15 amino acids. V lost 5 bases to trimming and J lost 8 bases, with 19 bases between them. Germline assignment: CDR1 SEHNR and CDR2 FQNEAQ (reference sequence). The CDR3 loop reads CASSLRLGKADEQFF. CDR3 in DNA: TGTGCCAGCAGCCTCCGACTAGGTAAAGCGGATGAGCAGTTCTTC.

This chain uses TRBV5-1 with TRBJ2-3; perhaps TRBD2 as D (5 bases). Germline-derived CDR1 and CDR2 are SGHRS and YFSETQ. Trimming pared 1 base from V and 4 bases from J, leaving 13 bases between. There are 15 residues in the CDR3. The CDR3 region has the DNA TGCGCCAGCAGCTTGTATACGGGGTTGGCAGATACGCAGTATTTT. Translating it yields CASSLYTGLADTQYF. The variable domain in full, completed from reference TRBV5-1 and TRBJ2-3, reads KAGVTQTPRYLIKTRGQQVTLSCSPISGHRSVSWYQQTPGQGLQFLFEYFSETQRNKGNFPGRFSGRQFSNSRSEMNVSTLELGDSALYLCASSLYTGLADTQYFGPGTRLTVL.

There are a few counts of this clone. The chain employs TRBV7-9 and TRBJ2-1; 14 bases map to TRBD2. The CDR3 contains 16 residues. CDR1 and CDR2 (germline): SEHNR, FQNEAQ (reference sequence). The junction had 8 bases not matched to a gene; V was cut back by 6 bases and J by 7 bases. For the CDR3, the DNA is TGTGCCAGCAGGCACGGGACTAGCGGGAGTAAAAATGAGCAGTTCTTC. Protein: CASRHGTSGSKNEQFF.

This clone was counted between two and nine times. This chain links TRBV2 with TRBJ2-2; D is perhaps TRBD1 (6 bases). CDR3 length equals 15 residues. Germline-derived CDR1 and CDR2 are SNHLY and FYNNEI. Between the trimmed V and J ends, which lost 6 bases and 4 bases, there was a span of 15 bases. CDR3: CASSNTGRGTGELFF. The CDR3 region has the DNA TGTGCCAGCAGCAACACAGGGAGAGGCACCGGGGAGCTGTTTTTT.

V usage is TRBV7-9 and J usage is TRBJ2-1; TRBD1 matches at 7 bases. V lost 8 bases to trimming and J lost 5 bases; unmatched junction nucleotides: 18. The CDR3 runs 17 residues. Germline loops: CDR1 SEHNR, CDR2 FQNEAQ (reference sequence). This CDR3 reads CASRPDLGQKIHNEQFF. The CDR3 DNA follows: TGTGCCAGCCGACCGGATCTGGGACAGAAAATTCACAATGAGCAGTTCTTC.

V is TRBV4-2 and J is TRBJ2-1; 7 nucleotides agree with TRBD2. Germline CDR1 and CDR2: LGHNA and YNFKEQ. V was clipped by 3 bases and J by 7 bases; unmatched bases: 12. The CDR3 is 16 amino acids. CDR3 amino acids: CASSQGRGGSRNEQFF. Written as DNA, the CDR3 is TGTGCCAGCAGCCAGGGCCGGGGCGGGAGTAGGAATGAGCAGTTCTTC.

CDR3 bases: TGTGCCAGCAGCCTGGCGGGAGCTGCGCCAGATACGCAGTATTTT. This encodes CASSLAGAAPDTQYF. The chain is built from TRBV5-6 and TRBJ2-3, with 7 positions matching TRBD2. CDR1 and CDR2 (germline): SGHDT, YYEEEE. Unmatched junction bases numbered 9, after V lost 4 bases and J lost 4 bases. The CDR3 sequence is 15 residues long.

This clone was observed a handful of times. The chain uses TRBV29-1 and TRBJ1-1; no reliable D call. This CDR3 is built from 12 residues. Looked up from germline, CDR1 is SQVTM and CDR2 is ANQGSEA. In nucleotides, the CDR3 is TGCAGTGGTAGGCAGGCGAACACTGAAGCTTTCTTT. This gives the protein CSGRQANTEAFF.

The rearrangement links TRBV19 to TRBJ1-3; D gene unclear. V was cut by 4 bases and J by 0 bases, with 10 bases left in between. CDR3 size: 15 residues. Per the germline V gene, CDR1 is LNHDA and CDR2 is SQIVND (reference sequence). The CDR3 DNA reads TGTGCCAGTAGTACCCAACACAGCTCTGGAAACACCATATATTTT. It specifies CASSTQHSSGNTIYF.

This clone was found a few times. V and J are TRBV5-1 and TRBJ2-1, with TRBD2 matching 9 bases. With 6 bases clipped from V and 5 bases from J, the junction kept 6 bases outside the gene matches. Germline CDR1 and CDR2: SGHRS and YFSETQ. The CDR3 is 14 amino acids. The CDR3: CASKLAGRNNEQFF. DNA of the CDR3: TGCGCCAGCAAGCTAGCGGGACGGAACAATGAGCAGTTCTTC.

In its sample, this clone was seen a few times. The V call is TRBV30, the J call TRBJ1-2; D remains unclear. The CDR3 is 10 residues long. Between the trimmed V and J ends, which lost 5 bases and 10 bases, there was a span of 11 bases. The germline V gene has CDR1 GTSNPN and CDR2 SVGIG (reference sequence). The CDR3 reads CAWGSGFYTF. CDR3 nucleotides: TGTGCCTGGGGTTCGGGTTTCTACACCTTC. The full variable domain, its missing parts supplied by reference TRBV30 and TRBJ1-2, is SQTIHQWPATLVQPVGSPLSLECTVEGTSNPNLYWYRQAAGRGLQLLFYSVGIGQISSEVPQNLSASRPQDRQFILSSKKLLLSDSGFYLCAWGSGFYTFGSGTRLTVV.